Each of the 8 T cell receptor beta chains below was sequenced from the same sample in a study of T cells after yellow fever vaccination. TCRdb reanalysed the 5' RACE reads using MiXCR and keeps one entry per CDR3 protein. Here the sample spans 150,000 to 200,000 distinct CDR3 sequences, approximately 11% being singletons. The sample consisted of CD8+ T cells sorted from PBMCs, taken 15 days after the yellow fever booster vaccination. All receptors derive from a man younger than 35 who received the YFV17D yellow fever vaccine.

This clonotype was detected only a few times. The CDR3 DNA reads as TGTGCTAGTGGTTTGGGCGGGACAGGGGGAAAATACGAGCAGTACTTC. This translates into CASGLGGTGGKYEQYF. The chain couples TRBV12-5 to TRBJ2-7; 11 nucleotides agree with TRBD1. CDR3 size: 16 residues. From germline, CDR1 is LGHNT and CDR2 FRNRAP. V was clipped by 1 base and J by 4 bases; unmatched bases: 6.

This clonotype was counted a few times. The chain carries TRBV4-1 and TRBJ1-1, with 12 positions matching TRBD1. The V segment lost 4 bases and the J segment 1 base; nucleotides outside the gene matches: 13. The germline CDR1 and CDR2 sequences are MGHRA and YSYEKL. The CDR3 extends over 19 amino acids. This CDR3 is CASSPRPGTGGFGNTEAFF. The CDR3 DNA is TGCGCCAGCAGCCCAAGACCCGGGACAGGGGGCTTCGGGAACACTGAAGCTTTCTTT.

Only a few counts were recorded for this clonotype. This chain uses TRBV27 with TRBJ1-2; the D is unclear. The CDR3 spans 13 residues. Trimming shortened V by 5 bases and J by 2 bases, and 9 bases separated the two germline ends. CDR1 and CDR2 (germline): MNHEY, SMNVEV (reference sequence). This chain's CDR3 is CASSLRRNYGYTF. CDR3 coding DNA: TGTGCCAGCAGTCTCAGAAGAAACTATGGCTACACCTTC.

The chain joins TRBV5-5 to TRBJ2-7, with D hard to call. Trimming took 2 bases from V and 3 from J, leaving 6 bases between them. Germline V gene data show CDR1 as SGHKS and CDR2 as YYEKEE (reference sequence). The CDR3 sequence is 12 residues long. In DNA form, the CDR3 reads TGTGCCAGCAGCTTTTCCATCTACGAGCAGTACTTC. Amino acids: CASSFSIYEQYF.

The gene calls are TRBV16 and TRBJ1-6; a weak D match, TRBD1 (6 bases). Germline CDR1 KGHSY, CDR2 FQNENV. The CDR3 length is 14 residues. V was clipped by 5 bases and J by 10 bases, with 15 bases between them. The CDR3 region is CASSTLGGDSPLHF. CDR3 bases: TGTGCCAGCAGCACCCTCGGGGGCGACTCACCCCTCCACTTT.

The rearrangement uses TRBV27 and TRBJ2-7, with D possibly being TRBD1 (5 bases). V was pared by 0 bases and J by 3 bases, with 9 bases between. The CDR3 contains 14 residues. CDR1 is MNHEY and CDR2 is SMNVEV in the germline V gene (reference sequence). Here the CDR3 reads CASSLSIGDYEQYV. In DNA, the CDR3 is TGTGCCAGCAGTTTATCGATAGGGGACTACGAGCAGTACGTC.

This clonotype occurred a few times. The rearrangement joins TRBV7-9 to TRBJ1-2; D is ambiguous. This CDR3 region has 13 residues. Trimming removed 4 bases from V and 5 bases from J, with 11 bases in between. CDR1 SEHNR and CDR2 FQNEAQ come from the germline V gene (reference sequence). The CDR3 DNA reads TGTGCCAGCAGCTCCTGGACTCAATATGGCTACACCTTC. Translated: CASSSWTQYGYTF.

This clonotype appeared a few times. The chain carries TRBV6-2 or TRBV6-3 and TRBJ1-5; tentative D call: TRBD1 (5 bases). CDR3 length: 17 residues. Germline lookup yields CDR1 MNHEY and CDR2 SVGEGT. The V end lost 0 bases, the J end lost 3 bases, and 15 bases lay between the germline ends. This chain's CDR3 is CASSYSIREGYNQPQHF. The CDR3 region has the DNA TGTGCCAGCAGTTACTCGATCAGGGAAGGGTACAATCAGCCCCAGCATTTT.